Given below is one TCR beta chain in context. Its matching antigen is unknown. The sample comes from a study of CD8 T cells in Susac syndrome. The study, taken as a whole, reports: As the study acknowledged, the number of individuals in its TCR sequencing and HLA analysis was relatively small.

It was negative isolation that provided the CD8+ and CD4+ T cells, whereas TEMRA cells were enriched by FACS. After extraction with the RNeasy kit, roughly 0.45 to 1 ug of the RNA was reverse transcribed using random hexamers. TCRdb used MiXCR to reprocess the immunoSEQ multiplex PCR reads, holding one entry per CDR3 protein. This repertoire shows some 63,000 distinct CDR3 sequences, approximately 93% found once; its top ten account for 0.5% to 0.7%. Sequencing input: CD8+ T cells from PBMCs. The receptor was isolated from a human donor with multiple sclerosis.

DNA for the CDR3: TGTGCCAGCAGTTCCTTTACCTACGAGCAGTACTTC. This sequence encodes CASSSFTYEQYF. The chain uses TRBV7-9 and TRBJ2-7; no reliable D call. The V gene's germline CDR1 is SEHNR and CDR2 FQNEAQ (reference sequence). The CDR3 runs to 12 residues. Trimming took off 6 bases at V and 2 bases at J, with 8 bases between the two ends. Looking up the rest from reference TRBV7-9 and TRBJ2-7 gives the full variable domain: DTGVSQNPRHKITKRGQNVTFRCDPISEHNRLYWYRQTLGQGPEFLTYFQNEAQLEKSRLLSDRFSAERPKGSFSTLEIQRTEQGDSAMYLCASSSFTYEQYFGPGTRLTVT.